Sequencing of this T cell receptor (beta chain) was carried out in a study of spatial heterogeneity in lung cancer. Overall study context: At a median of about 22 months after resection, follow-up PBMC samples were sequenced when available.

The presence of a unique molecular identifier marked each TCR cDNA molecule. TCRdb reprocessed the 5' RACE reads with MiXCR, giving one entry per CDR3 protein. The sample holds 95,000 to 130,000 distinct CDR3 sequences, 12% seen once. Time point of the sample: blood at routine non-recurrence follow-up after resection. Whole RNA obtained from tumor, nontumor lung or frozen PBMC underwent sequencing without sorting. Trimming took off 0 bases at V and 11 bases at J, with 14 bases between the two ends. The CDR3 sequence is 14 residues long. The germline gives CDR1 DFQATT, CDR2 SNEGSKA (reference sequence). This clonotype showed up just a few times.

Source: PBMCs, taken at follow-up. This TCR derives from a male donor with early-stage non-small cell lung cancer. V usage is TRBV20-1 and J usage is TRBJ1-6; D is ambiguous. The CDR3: CSARDSGIRTPLHF. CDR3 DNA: TGCAGTGCTAGAGATAGCGGGATACGCACACCCCTCCACTTT.